This T cell receptor (beta chain) is from a study of response to subunit inactivated influenza vaccine. This CDR3 region has 15 residues. CDR1 and CDR2 from the germline V gene are LNHNV and YYDKDF (reference sequence). The ends were cut back, 0 bases at V and 4 bases at J, with 9 bases in the middle. This clonotype was found many times. TCRdb independently ran MiXCR on the RT-PCR reads; one entry per CDR3 protein. There are around 570,000 distinct CDR3 sequences in the sample; roughly 10% occur only once, and more than 9.5% lies in the top ten. This same sample was also part of a study on T cells expressing NK-cell markers. That publication notes: 5'RACE template switching built TCR beta cDNA with unique molecular identifiers.

This chain joins TRBV15 and TRBJ1-4; no reliable D call. The sequences come from PBMCs from blood, collected on the day of vaccination. This clonotype originated in a man aged 45 to 65 who received an inactivated influenza vaccine. CDR3 residues: CATSRDPGSNEKLFF. The DNA for the CDR3 is TGTGCCACCAGCAGAGATCCAGGCAGTAATGAAAAACTGTTTTTT.